The 31 T cell receptor beta chains below come from one sample, sequenced in a study of T cell responses to AZD1222 COVID-19 vaccine. TCRdb keeps only in-frame clones here, not all; method: immunoSEQ multiplex PCR. The sample includes 90,000 to 130,000 clones, roughly 90% seen only once; the top ten take 15%. Sequencing used peripheral blood, obtained 28 days after the second AZD1222 dose. The receptor source for this set is an adult who received the AZD1222 COVID-19 vaccine.

The gene calls are TRBV14 and TRBJ1-1, with D perhaps matching TRBD1 (6 bases). V shed 2 bases and J shed 0 bases, with 13 bases lying between them. The CDR3 extends over 16 amino acids. Germline V gene lookup returns CDR1 SGHDN and CDR2 FVKESK. The CDR3 coding sequence is TGTGCCAGCAGCCAATTTTTAGGGGGGCTGAACACTGAAGCTTTCTTT. It encodes CASSQFLGGLNTEAFF.

The count of this clone is one. The chain combines TRBV5-1 with TRBJ2-3; 12 bases match TRBD2. Germline CDR1 is SGHRS and CDR2 is YFSETQ. The CDR3 loop spans 15 amino acids. Trimming removed 0 bases from V and 6 bases from J; junction bases left unmatched: 2. This chain's CDR3 is CASSLGTSGMDTQYF. CDR3 nucleotides: TGCGCCAGCAGCTTGGGGACTAGCGGGATGGATACGCAGTATTTT.

The chain joins TRBV28 to TRBJ1-1, with D maybe TRBD1 (5 bases). The V end was cut by 5 bases, the J end by 1 base, with 5 bases between. The germline gives CDR1 MDHEN, CDR2 SYDVKM. The CDR3 is made up of 12 amino acids. The CDR3 here is CASSGGNTEAFF. The CDR3 nucleotides are TGTGCCAGCAGTGGGGGGAACACTGAAGCTTTCTTT.

The V and J genes are TRBV6-5 and TRBJ1-2; D gene ambiguous. The V gene lost 4 bases and the J gene lost 7 bases, with 13 bases spanning the gap. The CDR3 runs to 13 residues. From germline, CDR1 is MNHEY and CDR2 SVGAGI. The CDR3 loop is CASSSPWRGGYTF. Here the CDR3 DNA reads TGTGCCAGCAGTTCCCCATGGAGAGGTGGCTACACCTTC.

This chain joins TRBV6-6 and TRBJ1-3; D may be TRBD1 (6 bases). V lost 4 bases to trimming and J lost 2 bases, with 9 bases between them. Germline lookup yields CDR1 MNHNY and CDR2 SVGAGI (reference sequence). The CDR3 consists of 14 residues. CDR3 sequence reads: CASSFTGTGNTIYF. The CDR3 nucleotides are TGTGCCAGCAGTTTTACAGGGACTGGAAACACCATATATTTT.

The V gene is TRBV15, the J gene TRBJ1-1; maybe TRBD1 (6 bases). V was trimmed by 3 bases and J by 1 base, leaving 12 bases between them. CDR1 LNHNV and CDR2 YYDKDF come from the germline V gene (reference sequence). This CDR3 is 15 amino acids long. The CDR3 spells CATSRVDRTNTEAFF. The CDR3 DNA is TGTGCCACCAGCAGGGTAGACAGGACGAACACTGAAGCTTTCTTT.

The CDR3 region has the DNA TGTGCCAGCAGCTCCGGTCGTGATTACGAGACCCAGTACTTC. Translation: CASSSGRDYETQYF. The gene calls are TRBV7-8 and TRBJ2-5, with no clear D. The CDR3 covers 14 residues. CDR1 SGHVS and CDR2 FQNEAQ come from the germline V gene. V lost 4 bases, J lost 5 bases, and 14 bases lay in between.

This clone was seen just once. V is TRBV19 and J is TRBJ1-5; D uncertain. The CDR3 has 14 residues. The V end was cut by 3 bases, the J end by 0 bases, with 6 bases between. Germline-derived CDR1 and CDR2 are LNHDA and SQIVND (reference sequence). The CDR3 DNA sequence: TGTGCCAGTAGTATTGACGGTAGCAATCAGCCCCAGCATTTT. Protein sequence: CASSIDGSNQPQHF.

This chain uses TRBV5-1 with TRBJ2-2, with a weak D call TRBD1 (5 bases). Germline V gene sequence: CDR1 SGHRS, CDR2 YFSETQ. The CDR3 length is 13 residues. The V gene lost 7 bases and the J gene lost 2 bases, with 9 bases spanning the gap. CDR3 protein: CASRDRNTGELFF. The CDR3 DNA reads as TGCGCCAGCCGCGACAGAAACACCGGGGAGCTGTTTTTT.

The CDR3 reads CASSSPRDRGNGYTF. The CDR3 region has the DNA TGTGCCAGCAGCTCTCCCAGGGACAGGGGGAATGGCTACACCTTC. The chain couples TRBV5-4 to TRBJ1-2; TRBD1 aligns across 11 bases. The J segment lost 6 bases and the V segment lost 3 bases, leaving 7 bases of the junction unmatched. The CDR3 is made up of 15 amino acids. From germline, CDR1 is SGHNT and CDR2 YYREEE (reference sequence).

The V gene is TRBV3-1 (or the pseudogene TRBV3-2), the J gene TRBJ2-1; no firm D call. This CDR3 has 15 residues. The V end was cut by 4 bases, the J end by 0 bases, with 10 bases between. The germline gives CDR1 LGHDT, CDR2 YNNKEL (reference sequence). Written as DNA, the CDR3 is TGTGCCAGCAGCCCGGACGGTAGCTCCTACAATGAGCAGTTCTTC. This sequence encodes CASSPDGSSYNEQFF.

Comments on this clone: One end of the junction varies from germline; a read error may be responsible. CDR3 sequence reads: CASNLERERGVNTEAFF. CDR3 sequence (DNA): TGTGCCAGCAACTTAGAGAGGGAGAGGGGGGTGAACACTGAAGCTTTCTTT. The chain recombines TRBV11-2 with TRBJ1-1, with D possibly matching TRBD1 (6 bases). Germline V gives CDR1 SGHAT, CDR2 FQNNGV. The CDR3 runs to 17 residues.

The chain links TRBV28 to TRBJ2-3; maybe TRBD2 (5 bases). V was cut by 2 bases and J by 4 bases, with 19 bases left in between. Germline CDR1 and CDR2: MDHEN and SYDVKM. The CDR3 is 17 amino acids. The DNA for the CDR3 is TGTGCCAGCAGTTTAGGCGTGGACTCTAGGTTCCCAGATACGCAGTATTTT. It yields the protein CASSLGVDSRFPDTQYF. The variable domain in full, completed from reference TRBV28 and TRBJ2-3, reads DVKVTQSSRYLVKRTGEKVFLECVQDMDHENMFWYRQDPGLGLRLIYFSYDVKMKEKGDIPEGYSVSREKKERFSLILESASTNQTSMYLCASSLGVDSRFPDTQYFGPGTRLTVL.

The J gene is TRBJ2-1, the V gene TRBV2, with 14 bases lining up with TRBD2. The CDR3 is 14 residues long. The germline V gene encodes CDR1 SNHLY and CDR2 FYNNEI. Unmatched junction bases numbered 8, after V lost 10 bases and J lost 9 bases. CDR3 sequence reads: CATSTSGRGGEQFF. The DNA for the CDR3 is TGTGCCACTTCGACTAGCGGGAGGGGAGGTGAGCAGTTCTTC.

V and J are TRBV12-5 and TRBJ2-5, with D possibly called TRBD1 or TRBD2 (6 bases each). The CDR3 consists of 15 residues. Looked up from germline, CDR1 is LGHNT and CDR2 is FRNRAP. V gave up 8 bases and J gave up 1 base, with 17 bases separating them. The DNA for the CDR3 is TGTGCTAGTAGGAGGGGGGAGTACCCCCAAGAGACCCAGTACTTC. It specifies CASRRGEYPQETQYF.

The rearrangement links TRBV19 to TRBJ1-5, with D uncertain. This CDR3 spans 13 amino acids. CDR1 and CDR2 (germline): LNHDA, SQIVND (reference sequence). The V end lost 4 bases, the J end lost 2 bases, and 6 bases lay between the germline ends. CDR3 DNA: TGTGCCAGTAGTACCCAGCGCAATCAGCCCCAGCATTTT. This gives the protein CASSTQRNQPQHF.

This chain connects TRBV27 to TRBJ2-3, with D perhaps TRBD1 (5 bases). The ends were cut back, 3 bases at V and 5 bases at J, with 18 bases in the middle. CDR1 and CDR2 from the germline V gene are MNHEY and SMNVEV (reference sequence). The CDR3 is 16 amino acids. CDR3 coding DNA: TGTGCCAGCAGTTTCTATCACCAGGGAAGGGTAGATACGCAGTATTTT. Translation: CASSFYHQGRVDTQYF.

V usage is TRBV3-1 (or the pseudogene TRBV3-2) and J usage is TRBJ1-6, with TRBD1 identical over 9 bases. Germline V gene sequence: CDR1 LGHDT, CDR2 YNNKEL (reference sequence). The V gene end was trimmed by 1 base and the J gene end by 9 bases; junction bases not matched to a gene: 10. The CDR3 is made up of 17 amino acids. The chain's CDR3 is CASSQAPQGQGGSPLHF. CDR3 bases: TGTGCCAGCAGCCAAGCTCCGCAGGGACAGGGTGGTTCACCCCTCCACTTT.

The chain couples TRBV19 to TRBJ1-2, with a possible D match to TRBD1 (6 bases). This CDR3 is built from 14 residues. V was pared by 5 bases and J by 8 bases, with 18 bases between. The V gene's germline CDR1 is LNHDA and CDR2 SQIVND (reference sequence). The CDR3 sequence: CASSDAGAVGGYTF. CDR3 DNA sequence: TGTGCCAGTAGTGATGCAGGGGCCGTAGGGGGCTACACCTTC.

This clone has just a few counts. The chain recombines TRBV5-4 with TRBJ1-2, with 9 bases identical to TRBD1. The germline gives CDR1 SGHNT, CDR2 YYREEE (reference sequence). After removal of 2 bases from V and 7 bases from J, the junction contained 6 bases not matched to a gene. This CDR3 contains 14 residues. The CDR3 loop reads CASSLLQGAGGYTF. CDR3 coding DNA: TGTGCCAGCAGCTTACTACAGGGGGCCGGTGGCTACACCTTC.

This sequence joins TRBV4-1 and TRBJ1-4; no clear D gene. V was clipped by 0 bases and J by 8 bases, with 22 bases between them. The CDR3 consists of 18 residues. The germline V gene encodes CDR1 MGHRA and CDR2 YSYEKL. CDR3 sequence reads: CASSQDVTLLIIGEKLFF. CDR3 DNA: TGCGCCAGCAGCCAAGATGTGACGCTTTTAATCATCGGGGAAAAACTGTTTTTT.

DNA of the CDR3: TGTGCCAGCAGTGAAGGAAGGGTTGCAACTAATGAAAAACTGTTTTTT. Residues: CASSEGRVATNEKLFF. This chain joins TRBV2 and TRBJ1-4; D unclear. V was shortened by 1 base and J by 0 bases, with 9 bases between the two germline ends. The germline V gene has CDR1 SNHLY and CDR2 FYNNEI. This CDR3 spans 16 amino acids.

The chain employs TRBV11-3 and TRBJ2-2, with 11 nucleotides matching TRBD2. This CDR3 contains 17 residues. Unmatched junction bases numbered 5, after V lost 1 base and J lost 4 bases. Germline V gene lookup returns CDR1 SGHNT and CDR2 YENEEA. For the CDR3, the DNA is TGTGCCAGCAGCTTAGGACGGGGGACTAGCGGCACCGGGGAGCTGTTTTTT. Its protein product is CASSLGRGTSGTGELFF.

V gene TRBV11-3 combines with J gene TRBJ1-1; 10 bases agree with TRBD1. V lost 0 bases to trimming and J lost 3 bases; unmatched junction nucleotides: 13. Germline CDR1 SGHNT, CDR2 YENEEA. This CDR3 comprises 19 residues. The CDR3 sequence is CASSLDGRTGGVQDTEAFF. CDR3 nucleotide sequence: TGTGCCAGCAGCTTAGATGGGCGGACAGGGGGTGTTCAAGACACTGAAGCTTTCTTT.

V gene TRBV19 combines with J gene TRBJ2-1; no reliable D call. The germline gives CDR1 LNHDA, CDR2 SQIVND (reference sequence). The V end was cut by 3 bases, the J end by 4 bases, with 4 bases between. This CDR3 comprises 12 residues. CDR3 sequence: CASSMGYNEQFF. The CDR3 nucleotides are TGTGCCAGTAGTATGGGTTACAATGAGCAGTTCTTC.

The chain employs TRBV4-2 and TRBJ1-3; D ambiguous. V gave up 1 base and J gave up 6 bases, with 7 bases separating them. In germline, CDR1 is LGHNA, CDR2 YNFKEQ. The CDR3 covers 13 residues. This chain's CDR3 is CASSQARVNTIYF. The CDR3 nucleotides are TGTGCCAGCAGCCAAGCTAGGGTAAACACCATATATTTT.

This clone was observed a single time. The rearrangement uses TRBV7-9 and TRBJ1-1; unclear D gene. CDR3 size: 17 residues. V was pared by 1 base and J by 3 bases, with 18 bases between. CDR1 and CDR2 (germline): SEHNR, FQNEAQ (reference sequence). CDR3 loop: CASSLGLSLPEDTEAFF. In DNA form, the CDR3 reads TGTGCCAGCAGCTTAGGGCTGTCGCTCCCGGAGGACACTGAAGCTTTCTTT.

The V and J genes are TRBV2 and TRBJ2-3; D gene unclear. Deletions cut 8 bases from V and 3 bases from J, with 3 bases between. CDR1 SNHLY and CDR2 FYNNEI come from the germline V gene. The CDR3 length is 10 residues. The CDR3 bases are TGTGCCAGCCGGACAGATACGCAGTATTTT. Translated: CASRTDTQYF.

The chain employs TRBV6-5 and TRBJ2-7; TRBD1 is a possible D gene (6 bases). V lost 7 bases and J 2 bases, leaving 9 bases between the germline ends. This CDR3 is built from 12 residues. CDR1 MNHEY and CDR2 SVGAGI come from the germline V gene. CDR3 nucleotide sequence: TGTGCCAGCATTCAGGGGCCCTACGAGCAGTACTTC. Amino acids: CASIQGPYEQYF.

The chain employs TRBV19 and TRBJ2-2, with D tentatively TRBD1 or TRBD2 (5 bases each). The germline V gene encodes CDR1 LNHDA and CDR2 SQIVND (reference sequence). Deletions cut 0 bases from V and 4 bases from J, with 6 bases between. CDR3 length: 14 residues. The DNA of the CDR3 is TGTGCCAGTAGTATAGAGGGACGCACCGGGGAGCTGTTTTTT. Translated, it gives CASSIEGRTGELFF.

The V gene is TRBV19, the J gene TRBJ2-2; no clear D gene. The CDR3 is 13 residues long. The germline V gene encodes CDR1 LNHDA and CDR2 SQIVND (reference sequence). V was cut by 1 base and J by 3 bases, with 3 bases left in between. This CDR3 reads CASSIGHTGELFF. The CDR3 DNA sequence: TGTGCCAGTAGTATAGGGCACACCGGGGAGCTGTTTTTT.